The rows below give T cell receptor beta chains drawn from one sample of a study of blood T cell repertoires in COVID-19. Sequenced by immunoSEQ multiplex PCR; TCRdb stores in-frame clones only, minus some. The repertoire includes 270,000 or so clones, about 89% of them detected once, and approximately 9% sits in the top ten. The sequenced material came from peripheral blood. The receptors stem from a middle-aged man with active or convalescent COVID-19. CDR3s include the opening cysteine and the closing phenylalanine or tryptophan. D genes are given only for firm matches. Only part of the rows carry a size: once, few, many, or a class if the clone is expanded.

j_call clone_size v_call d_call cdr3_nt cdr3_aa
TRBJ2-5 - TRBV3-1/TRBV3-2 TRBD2 TGTGCCAGCAGCCAAGGCGGTAGCGGGGGGGCAGGAGAGACCCAGTACTTC CASSQGGSGGAGETQYF
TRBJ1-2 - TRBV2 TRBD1 TGTGCCAGCAGCCGGGGACAGATACATGGCTACACCTTC CASSRGQIHGYTF
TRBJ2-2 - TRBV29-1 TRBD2 TGCAGCGTTGAAGATGGTGCTAGCGGGAGGGTCGGGGAGCTGTTTTTT CSVEDGASGRVGELFF
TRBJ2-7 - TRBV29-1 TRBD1 TGCAGCGTTTCCAGACAGGGTGGGAACGAGCAGTACTTC CSVSRQGGNEQYF
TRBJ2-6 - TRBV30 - TGTGCCTGGAGTGAGCCATCTGGGGCCAACGTCCTGACTTTC CAWSEPSGANVLTF
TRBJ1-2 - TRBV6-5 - TGTGCCAGCAGTTACAAGGTGGCGGGGGATGGCTACACCTTC CASSYKVAGDGYTF
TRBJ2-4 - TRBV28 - TGTGCCAGCAGTCCTGGGGGACAAACTCACATTCAGTACTTC CASSPGGQTHIQYF
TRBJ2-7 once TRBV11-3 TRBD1 TGTGCCAGCAGCCCAGGGGACAGGCCCTACGAGCAGTACTTC CASSPGDRPYEQYF
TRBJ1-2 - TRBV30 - TGTGCCTGGAAGGGGTTAGCTAACTATGGCTACACCTTC CAWKGLANYGYTF
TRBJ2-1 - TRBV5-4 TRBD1 TGTGCCAGCAGCGCCCGACAGGGTTACAATGAGCAGTTCTTC CASSARQGYNEQFF
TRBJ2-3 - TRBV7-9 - TGTGCCAGCAGCTTATCGTCAGAAGATACGCAGTATTTT CASSLSSEDTQYF
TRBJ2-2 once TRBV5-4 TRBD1 TGTGCCAGCAGCTCCCTATGGCCCCGGGACAGCGTGTCCGGGGAGCTGTTTTTT CASSSLWPRDSVSGELFF
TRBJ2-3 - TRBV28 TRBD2 TGTGCCAGCAGCCGCCGGGAGGGCATTACTAGCACAGATACGCAGTATTTT CASSRREGITSTDTQYF
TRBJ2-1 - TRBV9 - TGTGCCAGCAGTCAGGGATCTTACAATGAGCAGTTCTTC CASSQGSYNEQFF
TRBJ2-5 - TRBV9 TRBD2 TGTGCCAGCAGCGCTTCGACGACTAGCGGCCAAGAGACCCAGTACTTC CASSASTTSGQETQYF
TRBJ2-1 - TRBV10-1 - TGCGCCAGCAGTGAGTATGCCGGGACTCGATCCTACAATGAGCAGTTCTTC CASSEYAGTRSYNEQFF
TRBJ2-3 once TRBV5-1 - TGCGCCAGCAGTTTGGGGGGAGTGTCGGATACGCAGTATTTT CASSLGGVSDTQYF
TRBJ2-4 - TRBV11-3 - TGTGCCAGCAGCTTAGTGCCCCGGACAGCATCTAACATTCAGTACTTC CASSLVPRTASNIQYF
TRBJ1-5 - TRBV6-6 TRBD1 TGTGCCAGCAGCAGACAGGGAGCAGCTCAGCCCCAGCATTTT CASSRQGAAQPQHF
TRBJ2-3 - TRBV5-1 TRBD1 TGCGCCAGCAGCTTGGACGGGACAGGGTCAGATACGCAGTATTTT CASSLDGTGSDTQYF
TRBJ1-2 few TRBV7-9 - TGTGCCAGCAGCTTCCAGGAGGGCTATGGCTACACCTTC CASSFQEGYGYTF
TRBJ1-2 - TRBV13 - TGTGCCAGCAGCTTTGGGCGGGGCTATGGCTACACCTTC CASSFGRGYGYTF